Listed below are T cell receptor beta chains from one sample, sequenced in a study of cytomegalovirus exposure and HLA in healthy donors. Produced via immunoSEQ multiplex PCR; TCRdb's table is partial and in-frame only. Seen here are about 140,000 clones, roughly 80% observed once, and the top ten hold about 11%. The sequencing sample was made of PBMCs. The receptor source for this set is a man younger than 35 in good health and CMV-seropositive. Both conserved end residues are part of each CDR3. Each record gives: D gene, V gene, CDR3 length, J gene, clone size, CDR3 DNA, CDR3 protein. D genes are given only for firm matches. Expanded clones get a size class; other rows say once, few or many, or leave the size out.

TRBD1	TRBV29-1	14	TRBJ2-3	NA	TGCAGCTCATGGGGGGACAGGAAAACAGATACGCAGTATTTT	CSSWGDRKTDTQYF
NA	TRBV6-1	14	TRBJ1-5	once	TGTGCCAGCAGTGAACCCAGGGCCGGTCAGCCCCAGCATTTT	CASSEPRAGQPQHF
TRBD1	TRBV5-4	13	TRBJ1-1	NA	TGTGCCAGCAGGCAACAGGGGGGGACTGAAGCTTTCTTT	CASRQQGGTEAFF
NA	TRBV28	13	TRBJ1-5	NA	TGTGCCAGCTACGGGGGGCCTGGGCAGCCCCAGCATTTT	CASYGGPGQPQHF
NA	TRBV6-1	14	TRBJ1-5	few	TGTGCCAGCAGTACGACGGGATTTGCTCAGCCCCAGCATTTT	CASSTTGFAQPQHF
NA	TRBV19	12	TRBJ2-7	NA	TGTGCCAGTAGTATAGGCGGGAACGAGCAGTACTTC	CASSIGGNEQYF
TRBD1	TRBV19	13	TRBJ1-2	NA	TGTGCCAGTAGCAGGACAGGGGTCGGTGGCTACACCTTC	CASSRTGVGGYTF
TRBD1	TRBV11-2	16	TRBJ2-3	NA	TGTGCCAGCAGCGAAGGGACAGCCTCCCTCGCAGATACGCAGTATTTT	CASSEGTASLADTQYF
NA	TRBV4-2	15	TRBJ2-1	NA	TGTGCCAGCAGCCAGGGAACAGGGTCGTACAATGAGCAGTTCTTC	CASSQGTGSYNEQFF
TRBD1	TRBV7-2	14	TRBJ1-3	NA	TGTGCCAGCAGCGAGGGACAGGGGTCATACACCATATATTTT	CASSEGQGSYTIYF
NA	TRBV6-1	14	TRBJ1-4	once	TGTGCCAGCAGAACACAGGGACGAGGTGAAAAACTGTTTTTT	CASRTQGRGEKLFF
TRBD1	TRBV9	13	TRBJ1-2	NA	TGTGCCAGCAGCGGTCCAGGGGGAAATGGCTACACCTTC	CASSGPGGNGYTF
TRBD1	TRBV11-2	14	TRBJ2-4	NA	TGTGCCAGCAGCTTTTTCGACAGGGGAGACATTCAGTACTTC	CASSFFDRGDIQYF
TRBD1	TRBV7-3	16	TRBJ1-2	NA	TGTGCCAGCAGCCCTCGGGGGGACAGGGGTAACTATGGCTACACCTTC	CASSPRGDRGNYGYTF
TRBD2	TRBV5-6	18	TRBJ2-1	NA	TGTGCCAGCAGCGTGACGGGACTAGCGGGAGAAGCCTACAATGAGCAGTTCTTC	CASSVTGLAGEAYNEQFF
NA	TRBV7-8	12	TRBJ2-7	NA	TGTGCCAGCAGCATACTTTCCTACGAGCAGTACTTC	CASSILSYEQYF
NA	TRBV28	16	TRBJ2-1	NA	TGTGCCAGCAGTCCCACCATTGGAGTCCGCTACAATGAGCAGTTCTTC	CASSPTIGVRYNEQFF